The 11 T cell receptor beta chains below come from one sample, sequenced in a study of cytomegalovirus exposure and HLA in healthy donors. PCR amplification relied on 60 Vbeta primers (plus 13 Jbeta primers). The assay was immunoSEQ multiplex PCR, and TCRdb's table has in-frame clones only and misses some. The sample holds about 73,000 clones; over 70% are singletons and the top ten take over 10%. The sequencing input was PBMCs. The source is a man aged 65-85 years in good health and CMV-seronegative.

The chain is built from TRBV9 and TRBJ2-5; a possible D gene is TRBD1 (5 bases). Trimming pared 0 bases from V and 5 bases from J, leaving 17 bases between. Germline values: CDR1 SGDLS, CDR2 YYNGEE. The CDR3 is 16 amino acids. This CDR3 reads CASSVDSATSGETQYF. CDR3 nucleotides: TGTGCCAGCAGCGTAGACTCAGCGACTTCAGGGGAGACCCAGTACTTC.

This clone was found a few times. The rearrangement joins TRBV15 to TRBJ2-1; 8 nucleotides match TRBD1. Germline V gene sequence: CDR1 LNHNV, CDR2 YYDKDF (reference sequence). The V and J ends lost 4 bases and 4 bases, in that order; junction bases with no gene match: 9. This CDR3 comprises 16 residues. The CDR3 region is CATSIRQGSSYNEQFF. Here the CDR3 DNA reads TGTGCCACCAGCATAAGACAGGGGTCATCGTACAATGAGCAGTTCTTC.

This sequence joins TRBV19 and TRBJ1-5, with D possibly being TRBD1 (5 bases). Germline V lookup: CDR1 LNHDA, CDR2 SQIVND (reference sequence). Trimming removed 2 bases at V and 2 bases at J, with 13 bases between. This CDR3 comprises 16 residues. The CDR3 DNA is TGTGCCAGTAGTATAAGGGATACAGGCCGCAATCAGCCCCAGCATTTT. Residues: CASSIRDTGRNQPQHF. Supplemented by reference TRBV19 and TRBJ1-5, the full variable domain reads DGGITQSPKYLFRKEGQNVTLSCEQNLNHDAMYWYRQDPGQGLRLIYYSQIVNDFQKGDIAEGYSVSREKKESFPLTVTSAQKNPTAFYLCASSIRDTGRNQPQHFGDGTRLSIL.

The DNA of the CDR3 is TGTGCCACCAGCCCGACGGCGGGGGGAGAGACCCAGTACTTC. It translates to CATSPTAGGETQYF. The V and J genes are TRBV15 and TRBJ2-5, with 8 bases aligning to TRBD2. CDR3 length equals 14 residues. Per the germline V gene, CDR1 is LNHNV and CDR2 is YYDKDF (reference sequence). V lost 5 bases, J lost 4 bases, and 6 bases stayed unmatched.

This chain connects TRBV5-1 to TRBJ2-3, with 13 bases that match TRBD2. V lost 0 bases to trimming and J lost 3 bases; unmatched junction nucleotides: 1. The CDR3 contains 16 residues. From germline, CDR1 is SGHRS and CDR2 YFSETQ. The CDR3 loop is CASSLGLAGGTDTQYF. CDR3 sequence (DNA): TGCGCCAGCAGCTTGGGACTAGCGGGGGGAACAGATACGCAGTATTTT.

The rearrangement joins TRBV2 to TRBJ1-5; TRBD1 is a possible D gene (5 bases). The CDR3 covers 15 residues. The germline V gene encodes CDR1 SNHLY and CDR2 FYNNEI. V was pared by 5 bases and J by 5 bases, with 16 bases between. The CDR3 sequence is CASSTQGVTDQPQHF. In DNA, the CDR3 is TGTGCCAGCAGTACACAAGGGGTTACGGATCAGCCCCAGCATTTT.

The J gene is TRBJ1-5, the V gene TRBV7-2, with 9 bases aligning to TRBD1. V was pared by 2 bases and J by 5 bases, with 4 bases of the junction left unmatched. The CDR3 is made up of 15 amino acids. Germline CDR1 and CDR2: SGHTA and FQGNSA. CDR3 sequence reads: CASSLITGGDQPQHF. As DNA, the CDR3 is TGTGCCAGCAGCTTAATTACAGGGGGCGATCAGCCCCAGCATTTT.

The J gene is TRBJ1-5, the V gene TRBV7-8; D may be TRBD1 (5 bases). Trimming pared 4 bases from V and 0 bases from J, leaving 7 bases between. From germline, CDR1 is SGHVS and CDR2 FQNEAQ. This CDR3 region has 14 residues. The CDR3 DNA reads as TGTGCCAGCAGCTACAGGATTAGCAATCAGCCCCAGCATTTT. Translating gives CASSYRISNQPQHF.

The count of this clone is one. This chain uses TRBV5-1 with TRBJ2-3; TRBD2 is a possible D gene (5 bases). The germline CDR1 and CDR2 sequences are SGHRS and YFSETQ. V shed 1 base and J shed 5 bases, with 8 bases lying between them. The CDR3 is made up of 13 amino acids. The CDR3 reads CASSLNGEDTQYF. The CDR3 DNA follows: TGCGCCAGCAGCTTGAACGGGGAAGATACGCAGTATTTT.

The rearrangement joins TRBV29-1 to TRBJ2-1; 8 nucleotides match TRBD1. V shed 2 bases, J shed 4 bases, and the junction held 7 bases outside the gene matches. The CDR3 totals 15 residues. From germline, CDR1 is SQVTM and CDR2 ANQGSEA. CDR3 protein: CSVERDRTIYNEQFF. DNA of the CDR3: TGCAGCGTTGAAAGGGACAGGACCATATACAATGAGCAGTTCTTC.

This clone was observed a single time. This chain links TRBV5-4 with TRBJ2-1; D is possibly TRBD1 (5 bases). Trimming shortened V by 0 bases and J by 8 bases, and 9 bases separated the two germline ends. The V gene's germline CDR1 is SGHNT and CDR2 YYREEE (reference sequence). The CDR3 is 13 amino acids. The CDR3, as DNA: TGTGCCAGCAGCTTGGGCAGGGAAGATGAGCAGTTCTTC. Translated: CASSLGREDEQFF.